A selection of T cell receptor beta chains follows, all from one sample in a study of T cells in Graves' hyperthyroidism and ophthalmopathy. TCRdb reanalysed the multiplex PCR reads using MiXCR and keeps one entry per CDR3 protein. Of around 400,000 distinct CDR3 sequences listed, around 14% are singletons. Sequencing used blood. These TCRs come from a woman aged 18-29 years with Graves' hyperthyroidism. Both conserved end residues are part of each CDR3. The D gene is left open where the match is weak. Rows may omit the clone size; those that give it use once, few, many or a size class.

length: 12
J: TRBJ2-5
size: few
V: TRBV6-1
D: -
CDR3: CASSSGAETQYF
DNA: TGTGCCAGCAGTTCAGGGGCGGAGACCCAGTACTTC

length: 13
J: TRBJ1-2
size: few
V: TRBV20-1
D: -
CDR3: CSAPLAGFWGYTF
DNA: TGCAGTGCGCCACTGGCGGGATTTTGGGGCTACACCTTC

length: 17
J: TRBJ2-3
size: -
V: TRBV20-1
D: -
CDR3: CSARDPGGPESTDTQYF
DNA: TGCAGTGCTAGAGATCCCGGCGGACCGGAGTCGACAGATACGCAGTATTTT

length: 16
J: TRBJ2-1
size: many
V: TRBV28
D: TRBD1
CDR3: CASSRGTGSYYNEQFF
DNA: TGTGCCAGCAGTAGGGGGACAGGGAGTTATTACAATGAGCAGTTCTTC

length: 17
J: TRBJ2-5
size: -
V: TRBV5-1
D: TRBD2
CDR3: CASSSYIAGGLGETQYF
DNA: TGCGCCAGCAGCTCCTACATAGCGGGGGGGCTGGGGGAGACCCAGTACTTC

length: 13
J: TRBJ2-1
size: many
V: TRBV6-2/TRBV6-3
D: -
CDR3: CASSQSETTEQFF
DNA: TGTGCCAGCAGTCAGAGTGAGACAACTGAGCAGTTCTTC

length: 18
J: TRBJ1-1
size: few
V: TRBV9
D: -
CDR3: CASSAYQYRVTDDPEAFF
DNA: TGTGCCAGCAGCGCCTACCAATACCGGGTTACAGATGACCCTGAAGCTTTCTTT

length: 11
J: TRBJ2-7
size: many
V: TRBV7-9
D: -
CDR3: CASSLKDEQYF
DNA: TGTGCCAGCAGCTTAAAGGACGAGCAGTACTTC

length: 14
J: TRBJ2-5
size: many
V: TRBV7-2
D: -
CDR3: CASSLVGGVETQYF
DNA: TGTGCCAGCAGCTTAGTGGGGGGCGTGGAGACCCAGTACTTC

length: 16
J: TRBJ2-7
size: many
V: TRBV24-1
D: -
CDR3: CATSDSFRLPSYEQYF
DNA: TGTGCCACCAGTGATTCGTTTAGACTCCCTTCCTACGAGCAGTACTTC

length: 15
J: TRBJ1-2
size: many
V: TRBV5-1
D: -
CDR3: CASRRETDSNYGYTF
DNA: TGCGCCAGCAGGAGAGAGACAGATTCGAACTATGGCTACACCTTC

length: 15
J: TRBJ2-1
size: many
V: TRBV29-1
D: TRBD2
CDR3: CSVSRKLAVHNEQFF
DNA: TGCAGCGTTAGTCGAAAACTAGCGGTGCACAATGAGCAGTTCTTC

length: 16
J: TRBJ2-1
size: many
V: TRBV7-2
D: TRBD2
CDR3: CASSKGLAGGSAEQFF
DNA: TGTGCCAGCAGCAAGGGACTAGCGGGGGGGTCCGCTGAGCAGTTCTTC

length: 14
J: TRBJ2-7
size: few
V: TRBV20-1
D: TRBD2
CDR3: CSAATSGSFYEQYF
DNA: TGCAGTGCGGCAACTAGCGGGAGTTTCTACGAGCAGTACTTC

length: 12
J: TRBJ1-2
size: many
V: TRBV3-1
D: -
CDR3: CASSQDKGGYTF
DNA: TGTGCCAGCAGCCAAGATAAGGGGGGCTACACCTTC

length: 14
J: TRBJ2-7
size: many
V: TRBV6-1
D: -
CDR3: CASSEGGMTYEQYF
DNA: TGTGCCAGCAGTGAAGGGGGTATGACCTACGAGCAGTACTTC

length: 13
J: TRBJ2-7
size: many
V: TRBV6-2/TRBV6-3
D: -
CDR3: CASSPRTVGVQYF
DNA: TGTGCCAGCAGTCCGCGGACCGTGGGCGTGCAGTACTTC

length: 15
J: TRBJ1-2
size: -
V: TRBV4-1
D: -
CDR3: CASSQEVGDGYGYTF
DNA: TGCGCCAGCAGCCAAGAGGTAGGGGATGGCTATGGCTACACCTTC

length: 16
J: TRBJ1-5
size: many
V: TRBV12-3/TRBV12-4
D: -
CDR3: CASSSYGRNSNQPQHF
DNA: TGTGCCAGCAGTTCTTACGGTCGGAATAGCAATCAGCCCCAGCATTTT

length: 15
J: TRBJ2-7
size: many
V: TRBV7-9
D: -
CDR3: CASSSAWGGSYEQYF
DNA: TGTGCCAGCAGTTCCGCCTGGGGCGGCTCCTACGAGCAGTACTTC

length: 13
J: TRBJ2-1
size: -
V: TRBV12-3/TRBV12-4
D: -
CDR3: CASSSHPYNEQFF
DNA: TGTGCCAGCAGTTCCCACCCCTACAATGAGCAGTTCTTC

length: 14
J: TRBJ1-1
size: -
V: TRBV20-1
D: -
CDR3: CSARDRGARTEAFF
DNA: TGCAGTGCTAGAGATCGGGGGGCGCGTACTGAAGCTTTCTTT

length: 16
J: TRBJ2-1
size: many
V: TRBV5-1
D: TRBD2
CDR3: CASSSRSGSSYNEQFF
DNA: TGCGCCAGCAGCTCGCGTAGCGGGAGCTCCTACAATGAGCAGTTCTTC

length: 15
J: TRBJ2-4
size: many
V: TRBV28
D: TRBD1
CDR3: CATLTGPLAKNIQYF
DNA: TGTGCCACCCTGACAGGGCCACTAGCCAAAAACATTCAGTACTTC

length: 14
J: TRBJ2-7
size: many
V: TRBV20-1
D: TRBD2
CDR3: CSARDQGREYEQYF
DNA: TGCAGTGCTAGAGATCAAGGGCGGGAGTACGAGCAGTACTTC